Each of the 25 T cell receptor beta chains below was sequenced from the same sample in a study of shared T cell receptors in the human thymus. The assay was immunoSEQ multiplex PCR, and TCRdb's table has in-frame clones only and misses some. The sample records some 640,000 clones, 80% to 90% being singletons. Another study also made use of these data, one on human thymus T cells.

Sequenced material: thymocytes. The source is a boy under two years old with a congenital heart defect.

The sample holds a few counts of this clone. V gene TRBV28 combines with J gene TRBJ1-3; D might be TRBD1 (6 bases). From germline, CDR1 is MDHEN and CDR2 SYDVKM. This CDR3 is 14 amino acids long. The germline V and J ends were trimmed by 5 bases and 3 bases, with 11 bases remaining between them. CDR3: CASSQKGVGNTIYF. The CDR3 nucleotides read TGTGCCAGCAGTCAAAAGGGGGTTGGAAACACCATATATTTT.

The chain employs TRBV19 and TRBJ2-1, with D tentatively TRBD1 (5 bases). Trimming left V 1 base short and J 0 bases short, with 19 bases between. Germline V CDR1 and CDR2: LNHDA, SQIVND (reference sequence). The CDR3 spans 19 residues. CDR3: CASSIVSFGQGISYNEQFF. The DNA for the CDR3 is TGTGCCAGTAGTATAGTTTCTTTCGGGCAGGGCATCTCCTACAATGAGCAGTTCTTC.

The chain links TRBV28 to TRBJ2-5; 11 nucleotides agree with TRBD2. Germline CDR1 reads MDHEN; CDR2 reads SYDVKM. The CDR3 is made up of 16 amino acids. The junction had 10 bases not matched to a gene; V was cut back by 5 bases and J by 5 bases. The CDR3 bases are TGTGCCAGCAGTCCAATCCTAGCGGGAGGCGGGGAGACCCAGTACTTC. Protein: CASSPILAGGGETQYF. Full variable domain (rest looked up from reference TRBV28 and TRBJ2-5): DVKVTQSSRYLVKRTGEKVFLECVQDMDHENMFWYRQDPGLGLRLIYFSYDVKMKEKGDIPEGYSVSREKKERFSLILESASTNQTSMYLCASSPILAGGGETQYFGPGTRLLVL.

V gene TRBV14 combines with J gene TRBJ2-3, with a tentative D call TRBD1 (6 bases). Germline V gives CDR1 SGHDN, CDR2 FVKESK. Trimming took 5 bases from V and 4 from J, leaving 16 bases between them. CDR3 length equals 15 residues. This CDR3 reads CASSTTYRVPDTQYF. For the CDR3, the DNA is TGTGCCAGCAGCACGACATACAGGGTACCAGATACGCAGTATTTT.

This chain connects TRBV5-6 to TRBJ1-2, with 10 bases matching TRBD1. This CDR3 has 13 residues. V trimming: 6 bases; J trimming: 6 bases; junction bases outside the gene matches: 5. Germline CDR1 reads SGHDT; CDR2 reads YYEEEE. The CDR3 nucleotides read TGTGCCAGCAACGGGACAGGGGCCCATGGCTACACCTTC. Translated: CASNGTGAHGYTF.

CDR3 sequence (DNA): TGTGCCAGCAGTCCCGTCCCGGGACTAGCGGCCTCCTACGAGCAGTACTTC. It translates to CASSPVPGLAASYEQYF. The chain has TRBV28 and TRBJ2-7, with TRBD2 matching 11 bases. Germline-derived CDR1 and CDR2 are MDHEN and SYDVKM. Trimming took 5 bases from V and 0 from J; bases not matched to a gene: 9. The CDR3 has 17 residues.

This clone has only a few counts. This chain links TRBV5-4 with TRBJ1-3; D is unclear. V lost 2 bases, J lost 4 bases, and 4 bases lay in between. This CDR3 is built from 12 residues. From germline, CDR1 is SGHNT and CDR2 YYREEE (reference sequence). CDR3 nucleotides: TGTGCCAGCAGCTTTCAGGGAAACACCATATATTTT. It codes for CASSFQGNTIYF.

The J gene is TRBJ2-1, the V gene TRBV11-3; TRBD2 agrees at 9 bases. J gave up 0 bases and V 5 bases, and 8 bases lay outside the gene matches. CDR1 SGHNT and CDR2 YENEEA come from the germline V gene. The CDR3 is 17 residues long. In nucleotides, the CDR3 is TGTGCCAGCAGCCCTCCCCCGACTAGCGGCTCCTACAATGAGCAGTTCTTC. Protein sequence: CASSPPPTSGSYNEQFF.

Remarks on this clone: Other DNA sequences in this specimen translate into the identical CDR3. The chain joins TRBV7-8 to TRBJ1-1; 7 positions match TRBD1. The CDR3 sequence is 15 residues long. V lost 5 bases and J lost 1; bases outside the gene matches: 7. Germline V CDR1 and CDR2: SGHVS, FQNEAQ. CDR3 region: CASSLEQGWNTEAFF. The CDR3 DNA sequence: TGTGCCAGCAGCCTAGAACAGGGGTGGAACACTGAAGCTTTCTTT.

The chain combines TRBV4-2 with TRBJ1-1, with TRBD1 matching 7 bases. With V trimmed by 0 bases and J by 4 bases, 8 bases remained unmatched. This CDR3 is 16 amino acids long. Germline CDR1 reads LGHNA; CDR2 reads YNFKEQ. The CDR3 here is CASSQDPGQAITEAFF. Written as DNA, the CDR3 is TGTGCCAGCAGCCAAGATCCAGGACAGGCGATCACTGAAGCTTTCTTT.

As for this clone: The junction does not match germline at one end; this may be a read error. The chain uses TRBV4-1 and TRBJ2-7; 7 positions agree with TRBD1. The germline gives CDR1 MGHRA, CDR2 YSYEKL. The length of the CDR3 is 17 residues. DNA for the CDR3: TGCGCCAGCAGTCAAGATTTGGAGACAGGGAGTTGGAGCGAGCAGTACTTC. It encodes CASSQDLETGSWSEQYF.

This chain connects TRBV18 to TRBJ2-5; 7 bases map to TRBD2. Germline V gene sequence: CDR1 KGHSH, CDR2 LQKENI. The V segment lost 4 bases and the J segment 3 bases; nucleotides outside the gene matches: 11. This CDR3 contains 16 residues. Here the CDR3 DNA reads TGTGCCAGCTCACACCGGGGCGGGAGTAGGGAAGAGACCCAGTACTTC. This sequence encodes CASSHRGGSREETQYF.

V is TRBV11-2 and J is TRBJ2-4, with 10 nucleotides matching TRBD2. V was pared by 2 bases and J by 7 bases, with 8 bases of the junction left unmatched. Germline CDR1 SGHAT, CDR2 FQNNGV. The CDR3 has 16 amino acids. CDR3: CASSLRVSGRFNIQYF. The DNA for the CDR3 is TGTGCCAGCAGCTTACGGGTTAGCGGGAGGTTCAACATTCAGTACTTC.

The chain uses TRBV5-1 and TRBJ2-2; 10 bases align to TRBD2. The J segment lost 2 bases and the V segment lost 0 bases, leaving 13 bases of the junction unmatched. In germline, CDR1 is SGHRS, CDR2 YFSETQ. The CDR3 consists of 20 residues. CDR3 region: CASSLGSGLAGAVNTGELFF. CDR3 DNA sequence: TGCGCCAGCAGCTTGGGGTCTGGGCTAGCGGGGGCCGTAAACACCGGGGAGCTGTTTTTT.

CDR3 nucleotides: TGCGCCAGCAGCCCAACTGACAGGGAACCCTCTGGAAACACCATATATTTT. Translating it yields CASSPTDREPSGNTIYF. The rearrangement links TRBV5-1 to TRBJ1-3; 7 nucleotides line up with TRBD1. The CDR3 spans 17 residues. Germline loops: CDR1 SGHRS, CDR2 YFSETQ. V lost 4 bases to trimming and J lost 0 bases; unmatched junction nucleotides: 10.

This clone was observed a handful of times. The chain carries TRBV4-3 and TRBJ2-1; 9 nucleotides line up with TRBD2. Germline CDR1 reads LGHNA; CDR2 reads YSLEER. V was clipped by 4 bases and J by 6 bases; unmatched bases: 4. This CDR3 contains 14 residues. The CDR3 sequence: CASSLSSGGNEQFF. In DNA form, the CDR3 reads TGCGCCAGCAGCCTCAGTAGCGGGGGCAATGAGCAGTTCTTC.

This chain uses TRBV5-1 with TRBJ1-1, with 12 nucleotides matching TRBD1. CDR3 length: 24 residues. CDR1 is SGHRS, CDR2 YFSETQ, per germline. Trimming took 0 bases from V and 1 from J; bases not matched to a gene: 25. Here the CDR3 reads CASSLAVGTGGAPVVRRPNTEAFF. CDR3 DNA: TGCGCCAGCAGCTTGGCCGTCGGGACAGGGGGCGCCCCGGTAGTTCGGCGCCCGAACACTGAAGCTTTCTTT.

The V and J genes are TRBV29-1 and TRBJ1-1; weak D call: TRBD1 (5 bases). V was clipped by 4 bases and J by 5 bases, with 17 bases between them. This CDR3 is built from 14 residues. The germline V gene has CDR1 SQVTM and CDR2 ANQGSEA. The CDR3 is CSVVTTGIGTEAFF. The CDR3 coding sequence is TGCAGCGTTGTTACCACAGGAATTGGGACTGAAGCTTTCTTT.

This chain links TRBV5-1 with TRBJ2-7; the D gene is possibly TRBD2 (6 bases). V gave up 4 bases and J gave up 3 bases, with 14 bases separating them. CDR3 length: 14 amino acids. Looked up from germline, CDR1 is SGHRS and CDR2 is YFSETQ. In DNA, the CDR3 is TGCGCCAGCAGCCCACGGGACTTTTTCTACGAGCAGTACTTC. Translated, it gives CASSPRDFFYEQYF.

The rearrangement joins TRBV6-6 to TRBJ1-2, with D perhaps TRBD1 (6 bases). Trimming left V 7 bases short and J 3 bases short, with 12 bases between. The CDR3 has 13 amino acids. The germline V gene has CDR1 MNHNY and CDR2 SVGAGI (reference sequence). For the CDR3, the DNA is TGTGCCAGCACCCCCAGGGGTTACTATGGCTACACCTTC. It translates to CASTPRGYYGYTF.

The chain joins TRBV27 to TRBJ1-4; D not certain. The V end lost 2 bases, the J end lost 8 bases, and 12 bases lay between the germline ends. Germline CDR1 reads MNHEY; CDR2 reads SMNVEV (reference sequence). CDR3 size: 14 residues. CDR3 nucleotides: TGTGCCAGCAGTTTAACCCGGGTTGACGAAAAACTGTTTTTT. Translated, it gives CASSLTRVDEKLFF.

The chain joins TRBV30 to TRBJ1-2; 8 nucleotides align to TRBD1. The CDR3 length is 14 residues. J was trimmed by 0 bases and V by 1 base; bases with no gene match: 1. Germline CDR1 GTSNPN, CDR2 SVGIG (reference sequence). The CDR3 nucleotides read TGTGCCTGGAGTGCAGGGGGCTCTAACTATGGCTACACCTTC. Residues: CAWSAGGSNYGYTF.

This clone has just one count. The chain links TRBV4-3 to TRBJ2-1, with 10 positions matching TRBD2. There are 16 residues in the CDR3. J was trimmed by 8 bases and V by 0 bases; bases with no gene match: 7. Per the germline V gene, CDR1 is LGHNA and CDR2 is YSLEER. This CDR3 reads CASSQDGLAGDYEQFF. CDR3 bases: TGCGCCAGCAGCCAAGATGGCCTAGCGGGAGACTATGAGCAGTTCTTC.

Points on this clone: One end of the junction fails to match germline, which may point to a read error. Other DNA sequences within the sample encode an identical CDR3. This chain uses TRBV9 with TRBJ1-6, with 7 bases fitting TRBD1. This CDR3 spans 16 amino acids. From germline, CDR1 is SGDLS and CDR2 YYNGEE. The CDR3: CASGRGPGRSNSPLHF. The CDR3 DNA is TGTGCCAGCGGTAGGGGGCCGGGACGGTCGAATTCCCCCCTCCACTTT.

The V gene is TRBV2, the J gene TRBJ2-2; 11 bases are shared with TRBD2. Germline CDR1 reads SNHLY; CDR2 reads FYNNEI. This CDR3 comprises 18 residues. V gave up 7 bases and J gave up 5 bases; unmatched junction bases: 15. CDR3 coding DNA: TGTGCCAGCACCATTCAGCGAATAGCGGGGGGGGAGACCGGGGAGCTGTTTTTT. Amino acids: CASTIQRIAGGETGELFF.